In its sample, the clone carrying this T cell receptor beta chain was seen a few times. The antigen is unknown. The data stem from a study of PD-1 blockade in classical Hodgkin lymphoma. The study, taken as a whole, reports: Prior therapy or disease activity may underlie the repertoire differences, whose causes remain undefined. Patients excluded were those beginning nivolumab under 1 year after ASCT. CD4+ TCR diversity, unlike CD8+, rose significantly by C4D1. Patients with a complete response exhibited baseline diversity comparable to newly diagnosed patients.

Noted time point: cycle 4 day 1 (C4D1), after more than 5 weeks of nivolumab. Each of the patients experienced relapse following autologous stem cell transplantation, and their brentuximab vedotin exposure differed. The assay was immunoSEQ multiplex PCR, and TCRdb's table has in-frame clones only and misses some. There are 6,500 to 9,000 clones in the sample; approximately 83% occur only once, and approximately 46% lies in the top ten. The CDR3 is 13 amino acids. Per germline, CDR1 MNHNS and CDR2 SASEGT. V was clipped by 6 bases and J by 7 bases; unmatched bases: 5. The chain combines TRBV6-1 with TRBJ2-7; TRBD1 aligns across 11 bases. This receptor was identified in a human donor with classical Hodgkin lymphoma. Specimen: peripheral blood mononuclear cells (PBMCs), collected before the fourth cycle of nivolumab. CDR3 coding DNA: TGTGCCAGCAGAGGGACAGGGGGGAAGGAGCAGTACTTC. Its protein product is CASRGTGGKEQYF.